Below, 25 T cell receptor beta chains from the same sample are listed, as sequenced in a study of CD4 T cells in relation to SARS-CoV-2 and coronaviruses. Using immunoSEQ multiplex PCR, the repertoire was profiled, and TCRdb retains in-frame clones only, with some absent. The sample records tens of thousands of clones, 88% being singletons. The sample was memory CD4+ T cells from PBMCs. The receptors originated from an adult with COVID-19.

The chain links TRBV7-2 to TRBJ1-2; 7 nucleotides agree with TRBD1. The CDR3 spans 13 residues. Germline V CDR1 and CDR2: SGHTA, FQGNSA. Germline trimming cut 5 bases from V and 7 bases from J; bases unmatched to any gene: 7. CDR3 sequence reads: CASSQRGGFGYTF. The CDR3, as DNA: TGTGCCAGCAGCCAAAGAGGGGGCTTTGGCTACACCTTC.

In regard to this clone: One end of the junction fails to match germline, which may point to a read error. The rearrangement uses TRBV25-1 and TRBJ2-7; D possibly corresponds to TRBD1 (6 bases). This CDR3 is 12 amino acids long. Germline values: CDR1 MGHDK, CDR2 SYGVNS. CDR3 bases: TGTGCCAGCAGTGACCCCCACAGGGATTCCTTCTTC. It specifies CASSDPHRDSFF.

V is TRBV11-3 and J is TRBJ2-3; D gene uncertain. Per the germline V gene, CDR1 is SGHNT and CDR2 is YENEEA. V lost 3 bases, J lost 3 bases, and 7 bases lay in between. The CDR3 covers 13 residues. The CDR3, as DNA: TGTGCCAGCAGCTTTATTGCAACAGATACGCAGTATTTT. It translates to CASSFIATDTQYF.

The V gene is TRBV11-3, the J gene TRBJ2-1, with D tentatively TRBD1 or TRBD2 (5 bases each). V gave up 2 bases and J gave up 6 bases, with 11 bases separating them. CDR3 length: 14 residues. Germline lookup yields CDR1 SGHNT and CDR2 YENEEA. The CDR3 protein is CASSLMGPGNEQFF. The CDR3 DNA reads as TGTGCCAGCAGCTTAATGGGACCTGGCAATGAGCAGTTCTTC.

The chain employs TRBV6-5 and TRBJ2-7; 7 bases agree with TRBD2. With V trimmed by 8 bases and J by 6 bases, 7 bases remained unmatched. Germline V gives CDR1 MNHEY, CDR2 SVGAGI. The CDR3 loop spans 12 amino acids. In DNA form, the CDR3 reads TGTGCCAGCCGGGGGGTCCTCGGCGAGCAGTACTTC. It is translated as CASRGVLGEQYF.

The chain couples TRBV3-1 (or the pseudogene TRBV3-2) to TRBJ1-3, with unresolved D. Germline CDR1 LGHDT, CDR2 YNNKEL (reference sequence). The CDR3 extends over 15 amino acids. V lost 3 bases to trimming and J lost 0 bases, with 9 bases between them. CDR3 sequence reads: CASSHGLISGNTIYF. DNA for the CDR3: TGTGCCAGCAGCCACGGCCTTATCTCTGGAAACACCATATATTTT.

This chain links TRBV4-3 with TRBJ2-1, with TRBD2 matching 15 bases. Per germline, CDR1 LGHNA and CDR2 YSLEER. The V and J ends lost 0 bases and 8 bases, in that order; junction bases with no gene match: 5. This CDR3 has 17 amino acids. Written as DNA, the CDR3 is TGCGCCAGCAGCCAAGAGAGGACTAGCGGGGGGGGCCATGAGCAGTTCTTC. Protein sequence: CASSQERTSGGGHEQFF.

This CDR3 is CASSLERGKVEKLFF. As DNA, the CDR3 is TGTGCCAGCAGCTTGGAGCGGGGTAAAGTTGAAAAACTGTTTTTT. The chain carries TRBV5-6 and TRBJ1-4; D is uncertain. Germline values: CDR1 SGHDT, CDR2 YYEEEE. V was trimmed by 0 bases and J by 7 bases, leaving 13 bases between them. CDR3 size: 15 residues.

The rearrangement uses TRBV19 and TRBJ1-5; no definite D call. The CDR3 has 15 residues. V was shortened by 0 bases and J by 9 bases, with 15 bases between the two germline ends. Germline V gives CDR1 LNHDA, CDR2 SQIVND (reference sequence). CDR3 region: CASSIDLPGKGPQHF. The CDR3 nucleotides read TGTGCCAGTAGTATAGATCTGCCGGGTAAGGGGCCCCAGCATTTT.

The chain carries TRBV19 and TRBJ2-5; 11 nucleotides line up with TRBD2. With V trimmed by 7 bases and J by 5 bases, 6 bases remained unmatched. CDR1 is LNHDA and CDR2 is SQIVND in the germline V gene (reference sequence). The CDR3 totals 14 residues. The CDR3 DNA is TGTGCCAGTAAGGGGCCTAGCGGGGGGGAGACCCAGTACTTC. Amino acids: CASKGPSGGETQYF.

This chain links TRBV2 with TRBJ1-5; TRBD1 agrees at 7 bases. The germline CDR1 and CDR2 sequences are SNHLY and FYNNEI. The CDR3 length is 16 residues. Trimming cost V 7 bases and J 6 bases; bases outside gene matches: 15. The CDR3 nucleotides are TGTGCCAGCACCGAAGAGGGAGGGGGCGGGGGTCAGCCCCAGCATTTT. Its translation: CASTEEGGGGGQPQHF.

The chain combines TRBV6-1 with TRBJ2-3; TRBD1 matches 10 bases. The CDR3 runs 16 residues. V gave up 2 bases and J gave up 3 bases; unmatched junction bases: 5. Germline CDR1 and CDR2: MNHNS and SASEGT. CDR3 coding DNA: TGTGCCAGCAGTGAATTCAGACAGGGGGCGACAGATACGCAGTATTTT. It encodes CASSEFRQGATDTQYF.

As to this clone: The junction and the germline gene differ at one end; a read error may be behind it. V and J are TRBV15 and TRBJ2-3; TRBD1 matches at 7 bases. The V gene's germline CDR1 is LNHNV and CDR2 YYDKDF (reference sequence). The CDR3 spans 14 residues. CDR3 bases: TGTGCCACCGCACAGGGGCTTCTCACACATACGCAGTATTTT. Its translation is CATAQGLLTHTQYF.

This chain connects TRBV5-1 to TRBJ2-3; D possibly corresponds to TRBD1 (5 bases). CDR1 is SGHRS and CDR2 is YFSETQ in the germline V gene. CDR3 length equals 14 residues. Trimming took off 5 bases at V and 0 bases at J, with 10 bases between the two ends. The CDR3 DNA reads as TGCGCCAGCAGAACGGACACCAGCACAGATACGCAGTATTTT. Protein: CASRTDTSTDTQYF.

The CDR3 DNA follows: TGTGCCAGCAGCCCGGGACAGGGACATGAAAAACTGTTTTTT. The encoded protein is CASSPGQGHEKLFF. The V gene is TRBV5-4, the J gene TRBJ1-4, with TRBD1 matching over 9 bases. CDR1 SGHNT and CDR2 YYREEE come from the germline V gene (reference sequence). J gave up 6 bases and V 4 bases, and 4 bases lay outside the gene matches. The CDR3 is made up of 14 amino acids.

The chain links TRBV5-6 to TRBJ1-3; D gene ambiguous. Looked up from germline, CDR1 is SGHDT and CDR2 is YYEEEE. V gave up 5 bases and J gave up 0 bases, with 18 bases separating them. This CDR3 comprises 17 residues. The CDR3 loop reads CASRGEHEVRSGNTIYF. DNA for the CDR3: TGTGCCAGCAGGGGCGAACACGAAGTCCGCTCTGGAAACACCATATATTTT.

The rearrangement uses TRBV29-1 and TRBJ1-2; a possible D gene is TRBD1 (5 bases). This CDR3 contains 15 residues. V lost 1 base and J 0 bases, leaving 12 bases between the germline ends. CDR1 is SQVTM and CDR2 is ANQGSEA in the germline V gene. In DNA form, the CDR3 reads TGCAGCGTTGAAGGTGCGCTGACAGCTAACTATGGCTACACCTTC. It specifies CSVEGALTANYGYTF.

The DNA of the CDR3 is TGTGCCAGCAGCCCGAGACAGGCCTACGAGCAGTACTTC. Protein product: CASSPRQAYEQYF. The rearrangement joins TRBV3-1 (or the pseudogene TRBV3-2) to TRBJ2-7; weak D call: TRBD1 (6 bases). There are 13 residues in the CDR3. Germline values: CDR1 LGHDT, CDR2 YNNKEL (reference sequence). The ends were cut back, 4 bases at V and 2 bases at J, with 9 bases in the middle.

This chain uses TRBV4-1 with TRBJ1-2; unclear D gene. Trimming stripped 0 bases from V and 4 bases from J, with 6 bases between. Germline V gives CDR1 MGHRA, CDR2 YSYEKL. The CDR3 is 13 amino acids. CDR3 sequence reads: CASSQEGGYGYTF. For the CDR3, the DNA is TGCGCCAGCAGCCAAGAAGGAGGCTATGGCTACACCTTC.

V gene TRBV2 combines with J gene TRBJ1-4; 7 nucleotides agree with TRBD1. The CDR3 contains 15 residues. The germline V gene has CDR1 SNHLY and CDR2 FYNNEI. Losses at the gene ends were 5 bases for V and 2 bases for J; bases not matched to a gene: 5. The chain's CDR3 is CASSRYRGTNEKLFF. The DNA for the CDR3 is TGTGCCAGCAGTCGGTACAGGGGTACTAATGAAAAACTGTTTTTT.

The rearrangement uses TRBV27 and TRBJ2-6; D is perhaps TRBD1 or TRBD2 (6 bases each). V lost 6 bases, J lost 4 bases, and 16 bases lay in between. Germline V gives CDR1 MNHEY, CDR2 SMNVEV (reference sequence). CDR3 size: 16 residues. The CDR3, as DNA: TGTGCCAGCAGCCAAAGGACGGGGGCCGGGGCCAACGTCCTGACTTTC. Translated, it gives CASSQRTGAGANVLTF.

J is TRBJ2-3 and V is TRBV12-5; no clear D. The CDR3 has 16 residues. Trimming shortened V by 0 bases and J by 0 bases, and 10 bases separated the two germline ends. The germline V gene encodes CDR1 LGHNT and CDR2 FRNRAP. CDR3 region: CASGLVMATSTDTQYF. The CDR3 DNA follows: TGTGCTAGTGGTTTGGTAATGGCCACCAGCACAGATACGCAGTATTTT.

V is TRBV9 and J is TRBJ2-5; D might be TRBD2 (6 bases). The germline V and J ends were trimmed by 4 bases and 5 bases, with 15 bases remaining between them. Germline V CDR1 and CDR2: SGDLS, YYNGEE. This CDR3 has 14 amino acids. As DNA, the CDR3 is TGTGCCAGCAGCTCTTTAGCGGAAGGGGAGACCCAGTACTTC. Translated: CASSSLAEGETQYF.

This sequence joins TRBV2 and TRBJ1-6; a possible D gene is TRBD1 (5 bases). From germline, CDR1 is SNHLY and CDR2 FYNNEI. Trimming left V 6 bases short and J 10 bases short, with 13 bases between. The CDR3 is 13 amino acids. CDR3 loop: CASRDTRASPLHF. DNA of the CDR3: TGTGCCAGCAGGGACACCAGGGCCTCACCCCTCCACTTT.

This clone was observed once. The genes are TRBV3-1 (or the pseudogene TRBV3-2) and TRBJ2-7; possible D gene TRBD2, 6 bases. The germline gives CDR1 LGHDT, CDR2 YNNKEL (reference sequence). The CDR3 totals 11 residues. The V end was cut by 6 bases, the J end by 7 bases, with 10 bases between. The CDR3 DNA is TGTGCCAGCAGGGGGACTTCGGAGCAGTACTTC. Translation gives CASRGTSEQYF.